This record looks at one TCR beta chain sequence and its context. Its antigen is still unknown. One end of the junction varies from germline; a read error may be responsible. CDR3 length: 14 amino acids, cysteine to phenylalanine. Left in the record is the CDR3 DNA by itself, 42 bases read in frame from the first base. CDR1 and CDR2, per the germline V gene (reference sequence), are SSHAT and FNYEAQ. The time point tag for this specimen amounts to: baseline pretreatment blood. According to the study, the label for this sample's treatment or condition signals: 15 Gy SBRT to primary tumor, nephrectomy 4 weeks later. To follow tumor-enriched clonotypes, serial peripheral blood was collected from radiation-treated patients at baseline and at 2 weeks and 4 weeks after SBRT. Every patient's renal cell carcinoma showed clear cell pathology. Genomic DNA for TCR sequencing was prepared using the QIAamp DNA Blood Mini Kit (Qiagen). Only samples passing all quality control checks were included in the analyses.

This sample is drawn from a study of radiation and T cells in renal cell carcinoma (dated by TCRdb to the early 2020s). About the investigation overall: Samples came from a clinical trial, in which primary renal cell carcinomas received 15 Gy stereotactic body radiation therapy followed by nephrectomy 4 weeks later. A total of 50 to 55 samples underwent TCR beta sequencing, made up of about 26 tumors and some 27 peripheral blood samples. A total of 3.5 million to 4.5 million unique CDR3 nucleotide sequences, encoding 2.8 million or so unique CDR3 amino acid sequences, were found across all 55 or so samples.

Paper-wide results and their limitations: Because pretreatment tumor biopsies were not available, the baseline intratumoral presence of clonotypes could not be determined. Tracking of blood repertoire dynamics stopped at roughly 29 days after treatment, with no follow-up past that point. With a single-armed trial design, the study had no way to address how radiation dose or scheduling affects the TCR repertoire. In blood, the top tumor clonotypes increased from baseline to 2 weeks after radiation and then shrank by 4 weeks, which suggests a temporary expansion of tumor-resident clones.

The immunoSEQ kit was used, according to the manufacturer's recommendations, to generate TCR beta libraries from genomic DNA. To prepare the libraries, a first multiplex PCR with proprietary primers was run, followed by a second PCR that added unique barcodes, and a bead cleanup was done after each round. A positive control reaction and a negative control reaction, both provided in the kit, were run with every batch of samples. The final libraries underwent checking on an Agilent 4200 TapeStation D1000 ScreenTape, volumetric pooling, and quantification by qPCR. Sequencing was performed on an Illumina NextSeq500 using a MidOutput 150-cycle cartridge, with 156 Read1 cycles, 15 Index1 cycles, and the kit custom primers. The pooled library was loaded at roughly 1 pM with approximately 18% PhiX control spiked in. The source study handled its data this way. The vendor-processed data were analyzed in R, and a clonotype was defined as all T cells that share the same CDR3 nucleotide sequence. For clone abundance analyses, frequencies were normalized to the 10,000 most abundant clones in each sample. Public T cell clones, averaging fewer than five per sample, were removed before analysis. Tumor-enriched clonotypes and baseline blood-enriched clonotypes were defined as those with an abundance difference of at least 32-fold between compartments. Clonotypes expanded or contracted between blood time points were identified with a beta-binomial differential abundance model. Similarity between tumor and blood repertoires was quantified using the Baroni-Urbani and Buser coefficient, and groups were compared with two-tailed Wilcoxon tests in R. TCRdb retrieved this table from immuneACCESS and kept in-frame rearrangements only. Not all clones are present; in checked studies, unresolved V genes account for under half, and no reason is known for the remainder. Clone size and the V and J calls come from that table; the DNA yielded D and trimming. Within this sample are 85,000 to 100,000 clones, with 65% to 90% of them counted one time only. The top ten clonotypes cover roughly 8% of the sample.

This material consisted of blood, taken from a patient whose treatment included radiotherapy and nephrectomy. This TCR came from a man between 45 and 60 years old with renal cell carcinoma. This chain is built from TRBV7-7 and TRBJ2-3, with the D assignment possibly TRBD1 or TRBD2, given 6 matching bases for each. The nucleotides read TGTGCTAGCAGCTCGGGGGCAGACACAGATACGCAGTATTTT. It encodes CASSSGADTDTQYF.